The present T cell receptor beta chain was sequenced within a study of CD8+ T cells in alopecia areata. Germline V lookup: CDR1 SQVTM, CDR2 ANQGSEA. Deletions cut 6 bases from V and 6 bases from J, with 12 bases between. CDR3 length equals 12 residues. Treatment defined: oral pan-JAK inhibitor, 5-10 mg twice daily. In its sample, this clone was seen a few times. The authors extracted RNA and reverse transcribed it into cDNA as the sequencing template. TCRdb's copy holds only in-frame clones and misses some; the assay was immunoSEQ multiplex PCR. This sample has about 100,000 clones; roughly 45% occur once, and the top ten carry about 17%.

The material sequenced was CD8+ T cells sorted from blood, taken at week 24, from a patient treated with tofacitinib. The TCR sequence derives from a human donor with alopecia areata. The chain joins TRBV29-1 to TRBJ2-1; the D gene is possibly TRBD1 (6 bases). The CDR3 DNA follows: TGCAGCGTCTTCTGGGGGCCCAATGAGCAGTTCTTC. The encoded protein is CSVFWGPNEQFF.